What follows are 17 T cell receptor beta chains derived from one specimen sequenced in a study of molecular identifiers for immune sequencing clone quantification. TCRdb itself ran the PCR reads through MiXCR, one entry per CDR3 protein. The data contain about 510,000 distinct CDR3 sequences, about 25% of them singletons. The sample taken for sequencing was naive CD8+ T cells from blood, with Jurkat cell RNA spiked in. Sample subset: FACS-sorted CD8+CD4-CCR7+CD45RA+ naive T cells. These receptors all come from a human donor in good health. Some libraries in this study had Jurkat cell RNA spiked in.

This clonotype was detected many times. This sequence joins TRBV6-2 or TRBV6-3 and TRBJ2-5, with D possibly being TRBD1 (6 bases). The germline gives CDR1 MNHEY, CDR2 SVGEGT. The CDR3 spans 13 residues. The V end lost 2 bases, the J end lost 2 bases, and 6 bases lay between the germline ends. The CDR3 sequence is CASSYTGQETQYF. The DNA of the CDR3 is TGTGCCAGCAGTTACACAGGGCAAGAGACCCAGTACTTC.

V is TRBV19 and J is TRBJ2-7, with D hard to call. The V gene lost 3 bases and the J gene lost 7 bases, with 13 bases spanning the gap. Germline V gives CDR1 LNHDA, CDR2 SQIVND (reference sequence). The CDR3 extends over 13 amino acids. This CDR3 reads CASSIPSLGEQYF. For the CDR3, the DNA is TGTGCCAGTAGTATTCCCAGTCTAGGTGAGCAGTACTTC. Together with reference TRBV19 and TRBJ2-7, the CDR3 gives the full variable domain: DGGITQSPKYLFRKEGQNVTLSCEQNLNHDAMYWYRQDPGQGLRLIYYSQIVNDFQKGDIAEGYSVSREKKESFPLTVTSAQKNPTAFYLCASSIPSLGEQYFGPGTRLTVT.

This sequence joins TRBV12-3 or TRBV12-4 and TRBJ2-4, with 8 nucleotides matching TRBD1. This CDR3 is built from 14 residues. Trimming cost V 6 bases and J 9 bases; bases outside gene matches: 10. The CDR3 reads CASSLPGQVSIQYF. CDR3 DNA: TGTGCCAGCAGCCTACCGGGACAGGTGAGCATTCAGTACTTC.

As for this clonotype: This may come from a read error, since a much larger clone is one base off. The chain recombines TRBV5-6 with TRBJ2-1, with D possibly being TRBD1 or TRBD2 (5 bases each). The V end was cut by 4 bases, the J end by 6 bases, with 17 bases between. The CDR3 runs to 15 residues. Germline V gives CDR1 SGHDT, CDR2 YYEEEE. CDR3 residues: CASSVRGSNVNEQFF. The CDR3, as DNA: TGTGCCAGCAGCGTCCGGGGCAGCAACGTCAATGAGCAGTTCTTC.

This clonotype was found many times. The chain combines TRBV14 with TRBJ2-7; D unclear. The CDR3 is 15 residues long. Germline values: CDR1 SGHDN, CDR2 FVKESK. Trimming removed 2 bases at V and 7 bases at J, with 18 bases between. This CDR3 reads CASSQTYVGTMEQYF. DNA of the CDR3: TGTGCCAGCAGCCAAACTTACGTCGGAACCATGGAGCAGTACTTC.

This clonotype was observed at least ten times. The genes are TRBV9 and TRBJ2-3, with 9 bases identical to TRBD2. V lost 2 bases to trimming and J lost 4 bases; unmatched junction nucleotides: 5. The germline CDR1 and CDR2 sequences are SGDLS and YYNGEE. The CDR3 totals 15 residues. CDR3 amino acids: CASSVGTSLADTQYF. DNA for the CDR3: TGTGCCAGCAGCGTCGGGACTAGCCTCGCAGATACGCAGTATTTT.

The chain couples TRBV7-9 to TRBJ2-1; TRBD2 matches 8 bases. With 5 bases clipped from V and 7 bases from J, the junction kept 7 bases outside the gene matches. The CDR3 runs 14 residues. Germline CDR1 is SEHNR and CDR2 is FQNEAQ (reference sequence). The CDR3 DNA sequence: TGTGCCAGCAGCCGGGGGGGGCGCCTGAATGAGCAGTTCTTC. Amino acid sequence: CASSRGGRLNEQFF. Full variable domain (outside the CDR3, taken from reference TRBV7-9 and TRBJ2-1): DTGVSQNPRHKITKRGQNVTFRCDPISEHNRLYWYRQTLGQGPEFLTYFQNEAQLEKSRLLSDRFSAERPKGSFSTLEIQRTEQGDSAMYLCASSRGGRLNEQFFGPGTRLTVL.

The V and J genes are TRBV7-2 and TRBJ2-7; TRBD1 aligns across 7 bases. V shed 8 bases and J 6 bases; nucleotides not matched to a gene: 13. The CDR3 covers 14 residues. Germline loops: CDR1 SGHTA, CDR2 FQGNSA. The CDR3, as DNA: TGTGCCAGCGGCCTCGGACAGGCGGCGCGCGAGCAGTACTTC. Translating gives CASGLGQAAREQYF.

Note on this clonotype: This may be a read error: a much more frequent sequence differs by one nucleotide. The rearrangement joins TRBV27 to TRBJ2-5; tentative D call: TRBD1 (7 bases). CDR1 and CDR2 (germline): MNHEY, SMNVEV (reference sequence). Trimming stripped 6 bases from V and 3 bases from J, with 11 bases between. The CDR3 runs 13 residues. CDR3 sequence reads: CASSCGTEETQYF. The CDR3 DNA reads TGTGCCAGCAGCTGCGGGACAGAAGAGACCCAGTACTTC.

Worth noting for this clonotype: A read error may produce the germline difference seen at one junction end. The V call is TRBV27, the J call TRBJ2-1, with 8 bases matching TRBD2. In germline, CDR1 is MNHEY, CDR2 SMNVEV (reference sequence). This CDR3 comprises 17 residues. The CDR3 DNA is TGTGCCAGCAGTTTTAGGAGCGGGGGCTTCTCCTACAATGAGCAGCTCTTC. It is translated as CASSFRSGGFSYNEQLF.

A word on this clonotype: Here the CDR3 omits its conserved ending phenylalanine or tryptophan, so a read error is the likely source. CDR3 sequence reads: CASSPSTMNTEAFL. For the CDR3, the DNA is TGTGCCAGCAGCCCCAGTACGATGAACACTGAAGCTTTCCTT. The gene calls are TRBV7-9 and TRBJ1-1; D call uncertain. CDR3 length: 14 amino acids. V dropped 5 bases and J dropped 0 bases, with 10 bases sitting between them. The V gene's germline CDR1 is SEHNR and CDR2 FQNEAQ (reference sequence).

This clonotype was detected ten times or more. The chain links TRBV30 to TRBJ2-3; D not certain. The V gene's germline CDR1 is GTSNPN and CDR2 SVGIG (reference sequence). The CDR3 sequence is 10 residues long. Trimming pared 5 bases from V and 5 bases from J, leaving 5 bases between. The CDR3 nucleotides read TGTGCCTGGGAACTAGATACGCAGTATTTT. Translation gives CAWELDTQYF.

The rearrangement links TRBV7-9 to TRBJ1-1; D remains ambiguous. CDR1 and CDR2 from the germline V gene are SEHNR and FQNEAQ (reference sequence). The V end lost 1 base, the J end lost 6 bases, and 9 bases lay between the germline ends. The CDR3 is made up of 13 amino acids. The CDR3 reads CASSLGLGPEAFF. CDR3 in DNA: TGTGCCAGCAGCTTAGGGCTTGGGCCTGAAGCTTTCTTT.

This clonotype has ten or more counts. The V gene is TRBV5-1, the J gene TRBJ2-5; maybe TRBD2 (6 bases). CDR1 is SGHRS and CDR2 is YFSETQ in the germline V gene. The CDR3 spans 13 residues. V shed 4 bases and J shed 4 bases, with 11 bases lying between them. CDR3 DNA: TGCGCCAGCAGCGGGGGAGGTCTAGAGACCCAGTACTTC. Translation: CASSGGGLETQYF.

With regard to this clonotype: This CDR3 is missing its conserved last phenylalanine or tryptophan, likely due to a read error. CDR3 region: CASSLMASGNTIYL. DNA for the CDR3: TGTGCCAGCAGTTTAATGGCCTCTGGAAACACCATATATCTT. The chain joins TRBV27 to TRBJ1-3, with D unresolved. V was pared by 2 bases and J by 0 bases, with 5 bases between. Per the germline V gene, CDR1 is MNHEY and CDR2 is SMNVEV (reference sequence). The CDR3 is 14 amino acids.

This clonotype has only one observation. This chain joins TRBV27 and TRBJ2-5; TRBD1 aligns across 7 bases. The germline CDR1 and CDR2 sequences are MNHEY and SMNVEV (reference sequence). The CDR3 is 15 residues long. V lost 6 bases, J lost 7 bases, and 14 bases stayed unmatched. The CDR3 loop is CASRTTGALAGTQYF. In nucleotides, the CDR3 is TGTGCCAGCAGAACCACAGGGGCGTTGGCAGGGACCCAGTACTTC.

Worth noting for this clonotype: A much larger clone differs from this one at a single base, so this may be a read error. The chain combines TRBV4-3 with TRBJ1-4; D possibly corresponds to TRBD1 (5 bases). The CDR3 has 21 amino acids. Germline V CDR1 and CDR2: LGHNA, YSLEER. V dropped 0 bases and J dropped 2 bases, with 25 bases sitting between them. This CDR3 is CASSQDRYSGAAIGTNEKLFF. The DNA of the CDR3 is TGCGCCAGCAGCCAAGACCGGTATTCCGGGGCCGCAATTGGGACTAATGAAAAACTGTTTTTT.